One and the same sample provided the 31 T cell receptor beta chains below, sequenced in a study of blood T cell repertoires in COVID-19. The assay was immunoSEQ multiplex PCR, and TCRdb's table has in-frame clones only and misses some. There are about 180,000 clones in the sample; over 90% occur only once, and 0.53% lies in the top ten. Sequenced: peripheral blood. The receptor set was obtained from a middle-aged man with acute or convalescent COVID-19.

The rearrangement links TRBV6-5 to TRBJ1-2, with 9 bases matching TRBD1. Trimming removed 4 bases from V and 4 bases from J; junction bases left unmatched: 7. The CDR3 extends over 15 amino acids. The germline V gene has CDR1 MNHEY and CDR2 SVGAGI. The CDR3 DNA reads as TGTGCCAGCAGTTCTGCCGGGACAGGGACCTATGGCTACACCTTC. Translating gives CASSSAGTGTYGYTF.

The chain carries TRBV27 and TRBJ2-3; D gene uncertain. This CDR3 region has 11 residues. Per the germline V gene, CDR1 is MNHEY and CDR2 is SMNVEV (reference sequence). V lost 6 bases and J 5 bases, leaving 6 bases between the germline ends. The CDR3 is CASRRGDTQYF. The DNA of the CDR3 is TGTGCCAGCAGGAGAGGAGATACGCAGTATTTT.

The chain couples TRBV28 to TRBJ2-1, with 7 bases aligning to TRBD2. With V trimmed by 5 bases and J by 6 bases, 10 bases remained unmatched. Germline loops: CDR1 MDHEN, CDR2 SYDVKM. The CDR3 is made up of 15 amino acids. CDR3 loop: CASSAEGGPFNEQFF. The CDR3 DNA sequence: TGTGCCAGCAGTGCCGAGGGAGGGCCTTTCAATGAGCAGTTCTTC.

CDR3 DNA sequence: TGTGCCAGCAGCTTATCGTGGAGCTCCTACAATGAGCAGTTCTTC. Protein product: CASSLSWSSYNEQFF. The chain recombines TRBV7-2 with TRBJ2-1; D not certain. Trimming left V 2 bases short and J 0 bases short, with 8 bases between. CDR1 and CDR2 (germline): SGHTA, FQGNSA. This CDR3 is 15 amino acids long.

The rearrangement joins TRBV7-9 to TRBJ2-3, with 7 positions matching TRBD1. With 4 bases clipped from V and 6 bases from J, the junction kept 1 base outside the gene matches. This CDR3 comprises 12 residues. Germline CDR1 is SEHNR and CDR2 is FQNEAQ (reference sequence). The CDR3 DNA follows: TGTGCCAGCAGCTCGACAGGGGATACGCAGTATTTT. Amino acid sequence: CASSSTGDTQYF.

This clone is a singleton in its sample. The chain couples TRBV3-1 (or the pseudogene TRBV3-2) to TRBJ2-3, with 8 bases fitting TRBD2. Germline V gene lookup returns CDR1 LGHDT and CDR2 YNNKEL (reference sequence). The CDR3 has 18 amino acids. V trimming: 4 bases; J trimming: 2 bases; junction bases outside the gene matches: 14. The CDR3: CASSRPRAGGRSTDTQYF. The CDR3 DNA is TGTGCCAGCAGCCGACCCCGCGCGGGAGGACGATCCACAGATACGCAGTATTTT.

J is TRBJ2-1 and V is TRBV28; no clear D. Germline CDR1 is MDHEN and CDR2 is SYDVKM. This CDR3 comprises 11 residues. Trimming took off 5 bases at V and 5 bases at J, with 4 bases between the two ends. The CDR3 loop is CASSVNNEQFF. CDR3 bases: TGTGCCAGCAGTGTAAACAATGAGCAGTTCTTC.

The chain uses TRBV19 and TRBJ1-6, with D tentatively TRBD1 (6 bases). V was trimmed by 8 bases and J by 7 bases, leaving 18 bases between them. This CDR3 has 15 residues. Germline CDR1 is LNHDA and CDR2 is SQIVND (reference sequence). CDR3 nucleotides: TGTGCCAGTGGCCGGGAGGGGGTGGAGAATTCACCCCTCCACTTT. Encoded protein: CASGREGVENSPLHF.

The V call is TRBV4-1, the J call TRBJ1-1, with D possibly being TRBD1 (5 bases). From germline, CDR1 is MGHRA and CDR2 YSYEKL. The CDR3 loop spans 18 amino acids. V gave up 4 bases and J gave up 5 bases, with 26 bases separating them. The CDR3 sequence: CASSLPLGGVMVATEAFF. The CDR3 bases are TGCGCCAGCAGCCTACCCCTTGGGGGGGTAATGGTTGCGACTGAAGCTTTCTTT.

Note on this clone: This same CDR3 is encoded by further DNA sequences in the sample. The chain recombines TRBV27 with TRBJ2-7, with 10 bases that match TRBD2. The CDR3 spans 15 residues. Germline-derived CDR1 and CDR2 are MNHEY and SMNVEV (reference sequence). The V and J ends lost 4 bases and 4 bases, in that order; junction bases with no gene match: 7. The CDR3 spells CASSSGAGGSYEQYF. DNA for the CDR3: TGTGCCAGCAGTTCAGGAGCGGGAGGGTCATACGAGCAGTACTTC.

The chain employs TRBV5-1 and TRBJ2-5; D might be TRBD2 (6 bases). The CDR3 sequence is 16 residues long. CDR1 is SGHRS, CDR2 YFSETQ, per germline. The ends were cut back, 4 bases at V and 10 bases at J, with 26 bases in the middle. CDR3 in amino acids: CASSQLGGAPRGGQYF. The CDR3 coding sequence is TGCGCCAGCAGCCAGCTGGGCGGAGCCCCCCGGGGAGGCCAGTACTTC.

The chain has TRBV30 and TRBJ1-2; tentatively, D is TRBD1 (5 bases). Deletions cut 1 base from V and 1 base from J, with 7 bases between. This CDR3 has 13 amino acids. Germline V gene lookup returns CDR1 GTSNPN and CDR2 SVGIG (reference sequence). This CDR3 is CAWSAGFNYGYTF. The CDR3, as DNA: TGTGCCTGGAGTGCAGGGTTTAACTATGGCTACACCTTC.

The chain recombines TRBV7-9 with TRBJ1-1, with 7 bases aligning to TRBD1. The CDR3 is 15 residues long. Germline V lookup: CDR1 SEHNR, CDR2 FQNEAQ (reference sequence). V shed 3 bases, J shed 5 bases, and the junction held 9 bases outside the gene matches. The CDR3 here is CASSFIQGRRTEAFF. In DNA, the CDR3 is TGTGCCAGCAGCTTCATACAGGGGCGTCGAACTGAAGCTTTCTTT.

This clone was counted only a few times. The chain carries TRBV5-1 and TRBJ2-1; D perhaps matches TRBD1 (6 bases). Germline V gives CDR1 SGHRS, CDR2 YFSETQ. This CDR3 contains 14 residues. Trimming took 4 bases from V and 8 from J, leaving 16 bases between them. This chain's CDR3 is CASSPDRGRYEQFF. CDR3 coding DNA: TGCGCCAGCAGCCCGGACAGAGGCCGGTATGAGCAGTTCTTC.

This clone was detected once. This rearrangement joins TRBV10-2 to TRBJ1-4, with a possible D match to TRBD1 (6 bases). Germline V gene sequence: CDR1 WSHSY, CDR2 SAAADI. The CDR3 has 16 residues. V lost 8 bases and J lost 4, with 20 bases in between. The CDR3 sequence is CASALLVTQGNEKLFF. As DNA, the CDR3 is TGCGCCAGCGCTCTTTTGGTAACACAGGGTAATGAAAAACTGTTTTTT.

The CDR3 spells CASREDRVNTGELFF. In DNA form, the CDR3 reads TGTGCCAGTAGGGAGGACAGGGTGAACACCGGGGAGCTGTTTTTT. The V call is TRBV19, the J call TRBJ2-2, with 8 bases fitting TRBD1. CDR3 size: 15 residues. The germline V gene encodes CDR1 LNHDA and CDR2 SQIVND (reference sequence). The V and J ends lost 6 bases and 1 base, in that order; junction bases with no gene match: 4.

CDR3 residues: CASSMDGELNEKLFF. The CDR3 DNA reads as TGTGCCAGTAGTATGGATGGGGAGCTTAATGAAAAACTGTTTTTT. The chain uses TRBV19 and TRBJ1-4; D remains ambiguous. The CDR3 consists of 15 residues. Trimming took off 3 bases at V and 4 bases at J, with 12 bases between the two ends. In germline, CDR1 is LNHDA, CDR2 SQIVND (reference sequence).

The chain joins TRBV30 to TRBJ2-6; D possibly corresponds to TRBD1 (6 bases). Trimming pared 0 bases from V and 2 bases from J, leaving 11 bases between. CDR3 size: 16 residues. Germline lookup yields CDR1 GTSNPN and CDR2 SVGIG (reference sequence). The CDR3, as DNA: TGTGCCTGGAGTGTACTATACAGGGCTGGGGCCAACGTCCTGACTTTC. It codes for CAWSVLYRAGANVLTF.

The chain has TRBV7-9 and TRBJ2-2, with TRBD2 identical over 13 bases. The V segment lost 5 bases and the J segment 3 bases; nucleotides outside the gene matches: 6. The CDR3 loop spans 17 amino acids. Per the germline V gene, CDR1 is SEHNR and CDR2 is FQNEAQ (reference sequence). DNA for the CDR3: TGTGCCAGCAGCGCCACTAGCGGGAGGGCCCACACCGGGGAGCTGTTTTTT. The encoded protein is CASSATSGRAHTGELFF.

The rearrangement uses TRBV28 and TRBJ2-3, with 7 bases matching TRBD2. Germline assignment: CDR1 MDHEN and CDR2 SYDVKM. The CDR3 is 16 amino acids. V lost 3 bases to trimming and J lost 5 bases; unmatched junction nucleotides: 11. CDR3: CASSFPQAGSLDTQYF. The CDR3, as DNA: TGTGCCAGCAGTTTTCCCCAAGCGGGATCTTTAGATACGCAGTATTTT.

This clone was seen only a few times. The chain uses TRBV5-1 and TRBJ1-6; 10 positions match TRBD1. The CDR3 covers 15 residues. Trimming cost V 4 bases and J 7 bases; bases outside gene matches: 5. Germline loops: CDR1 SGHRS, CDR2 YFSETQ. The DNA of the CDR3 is TGCGCCAGCAGCCCAACGGGACAGGGGAATTCACCCCTCCACTTT. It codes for CASSPTGQGNSPLHF.

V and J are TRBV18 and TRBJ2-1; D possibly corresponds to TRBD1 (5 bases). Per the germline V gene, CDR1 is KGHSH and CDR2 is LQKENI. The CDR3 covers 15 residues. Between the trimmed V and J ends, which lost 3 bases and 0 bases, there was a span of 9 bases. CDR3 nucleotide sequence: TGTGCCAGCTCACCCCAGGGATACTCCTACAATGAGCAGTTCTTC. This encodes CASSPQGYSYNEQFF.

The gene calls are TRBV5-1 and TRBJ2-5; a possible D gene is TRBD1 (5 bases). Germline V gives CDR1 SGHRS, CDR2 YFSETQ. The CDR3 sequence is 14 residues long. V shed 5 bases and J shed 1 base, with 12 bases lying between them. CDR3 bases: TGCGCCAGCAGTCGTTCTGGGGCCCAAGAGACCCAGTACTTC. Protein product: CASSRSGAQETQYF.

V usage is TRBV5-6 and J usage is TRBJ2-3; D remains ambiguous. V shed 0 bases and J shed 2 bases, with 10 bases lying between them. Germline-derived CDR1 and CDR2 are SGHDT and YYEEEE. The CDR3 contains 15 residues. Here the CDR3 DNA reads TGTGCCAGCAGCTTGGTTGGGCAGATCACAGATACGCAGTATTTT. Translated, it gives CASSLVGQITDTQYF.

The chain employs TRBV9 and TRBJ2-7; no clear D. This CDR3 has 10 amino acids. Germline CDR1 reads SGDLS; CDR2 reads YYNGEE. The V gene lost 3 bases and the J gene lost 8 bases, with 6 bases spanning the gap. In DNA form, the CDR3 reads TGTGCCAGCAGCGGGCAGAAGCAGTACGTC. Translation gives CASSGQKQYV.

CDR3 amino acids: CAWGKAGGPYNEQFF. In DNA, the CDR3 is TGTGCCTGGGGGAAAGCGGGAGGGCCCTACAATGAGCAGTTCTTC. This chain joins TRBV30 and TRBJ2-1; 10 bases align to TRBD2. The germline CDR1 and CDR2 sequences are GTSNPN and SVGIG (reference sequence). V gave up 5 bases and J gave up 2 bases; unmatched junction bases: 6. The CDR3 is 15 amino acids.

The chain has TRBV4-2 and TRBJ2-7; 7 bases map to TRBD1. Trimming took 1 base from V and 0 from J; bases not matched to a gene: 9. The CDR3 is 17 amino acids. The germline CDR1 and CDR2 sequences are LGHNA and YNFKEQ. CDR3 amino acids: CASSQALGTASSYEQYF. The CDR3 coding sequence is TGTGCCAGCAGCCAAGCCCTCGGGACAGCCTCCTCCTACGAGCAGTACTTC.

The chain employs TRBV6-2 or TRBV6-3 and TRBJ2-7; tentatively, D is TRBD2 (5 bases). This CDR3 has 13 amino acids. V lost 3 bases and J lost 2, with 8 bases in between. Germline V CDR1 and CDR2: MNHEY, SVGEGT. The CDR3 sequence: CASSYRGAYEQYV. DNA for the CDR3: TGTGCCAGCAGTTATCGGGGTGCCTACGAGCAGTACGTC.

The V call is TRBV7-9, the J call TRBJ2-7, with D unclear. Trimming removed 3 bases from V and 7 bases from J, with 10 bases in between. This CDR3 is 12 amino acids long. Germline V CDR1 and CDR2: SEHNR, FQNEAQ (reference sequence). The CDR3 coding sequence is TGTGCCAGCAGCTTGTACGGTCTTGAGCAGTACGTC. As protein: CASSLYGLEQYV.

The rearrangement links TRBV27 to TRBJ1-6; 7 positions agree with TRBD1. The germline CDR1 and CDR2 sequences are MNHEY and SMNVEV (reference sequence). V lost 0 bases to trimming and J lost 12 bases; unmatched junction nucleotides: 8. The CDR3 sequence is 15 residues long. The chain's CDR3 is CASSLSATGDLPLHF. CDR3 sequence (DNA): TGTGCCAGCAGTTTATCGGCTACAGGGGATTTACCCCTCCACTTT.

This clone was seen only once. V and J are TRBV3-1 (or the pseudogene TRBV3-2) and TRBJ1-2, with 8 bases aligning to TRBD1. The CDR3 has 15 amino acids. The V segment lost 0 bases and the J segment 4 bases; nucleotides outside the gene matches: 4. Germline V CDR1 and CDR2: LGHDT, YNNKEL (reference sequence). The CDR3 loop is CASSQDWTGSYGYTF. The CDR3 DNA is TGTGCCAGCAGCCAAGATTGGACAGGGAGCTATGGCTACACCTTC.